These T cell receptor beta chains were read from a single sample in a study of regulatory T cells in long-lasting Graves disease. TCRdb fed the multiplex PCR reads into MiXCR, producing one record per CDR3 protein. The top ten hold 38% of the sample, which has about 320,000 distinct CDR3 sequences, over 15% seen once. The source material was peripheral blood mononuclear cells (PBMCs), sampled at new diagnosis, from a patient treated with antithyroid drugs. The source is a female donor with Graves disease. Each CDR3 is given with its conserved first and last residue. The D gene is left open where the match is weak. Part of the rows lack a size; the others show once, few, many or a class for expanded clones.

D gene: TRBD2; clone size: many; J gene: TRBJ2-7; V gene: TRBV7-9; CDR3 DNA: TGTGCCAGCAGCCATAGCGGGAGGGCCCGTAGCTCCTACGAGCAGTACTTC; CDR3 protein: CASSHSGRARSSYEQYF
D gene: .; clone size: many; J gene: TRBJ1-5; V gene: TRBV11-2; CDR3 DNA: TGTGCCAGCAGCTTAGGGGGACGGTGGGATCAGCCCCAGCATTTT; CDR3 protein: CASSLGGRWDQPQHF
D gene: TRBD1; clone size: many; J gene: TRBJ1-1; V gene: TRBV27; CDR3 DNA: TGTGCCAGCAGACCGGGACAGGGGGTACAGGAAGCTTTCTTT; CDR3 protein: CASRPGQGVQEAFF
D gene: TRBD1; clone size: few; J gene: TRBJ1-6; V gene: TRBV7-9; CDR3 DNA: TGTGCCAGCAGAAGGGACAGGGGGCTTCGCGGCTCCTATAATTCACCCCTCCACTTT; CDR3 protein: CASRRDRGLRGSYNSPLHF
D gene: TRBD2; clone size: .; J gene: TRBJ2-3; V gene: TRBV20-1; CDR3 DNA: TGCAGTGCTAGGCGACTAGCGGGCTACACAGATACGCAGTATTTT; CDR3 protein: CSARRLAGYTDTQYF
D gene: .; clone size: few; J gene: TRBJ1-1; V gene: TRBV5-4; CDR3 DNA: TGTGCCAGCAGCTTGTTGGATGGGAACACTGAAGCTTTCTTT; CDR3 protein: CASSLLDGNTEAFF
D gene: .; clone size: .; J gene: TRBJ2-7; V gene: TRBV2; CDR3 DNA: TGTGCCAGCAGTGTCCGACAGGCCGCCTACGAGCAGTACTTC; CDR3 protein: CASSVRQAAYEQYF
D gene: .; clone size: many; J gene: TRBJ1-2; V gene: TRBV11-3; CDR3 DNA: TGTGCCAGCAGCTCCGAGCGGGGGCTGAGCTATGGCTACACCTTC; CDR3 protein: CASSSERGLSYGYTF
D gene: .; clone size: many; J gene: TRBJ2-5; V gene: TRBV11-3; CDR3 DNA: TGTGCCAGCACCTTAGAGACGGCGGGATCACAAGAGACCCAGTACTTC; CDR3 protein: CASTLETAGSQETQYF
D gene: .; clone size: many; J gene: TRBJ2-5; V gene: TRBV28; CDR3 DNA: TGTGCCAGCAGTCCGACGCCCGCCAAACAAGAGACCCAGTACTTC; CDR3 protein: CASSPTPAKQETQYF
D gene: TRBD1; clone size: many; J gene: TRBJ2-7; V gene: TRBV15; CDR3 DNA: TGTGCCACCAGCAGTTGGCCGGTGGGACAGGGACCCCTCGAGCAGTACTTC; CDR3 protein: CATSSWPVGQGPLEQYF
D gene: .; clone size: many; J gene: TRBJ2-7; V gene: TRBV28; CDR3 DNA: TGTGCCAGCAAAGATACGCTATCCTCCTACGAGCAGTACTTC; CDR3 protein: CASKDTLSSYEQYF
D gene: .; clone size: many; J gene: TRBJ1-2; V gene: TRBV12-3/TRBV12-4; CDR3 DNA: TGTGCCAGCAGTTTTGTTTCGTCAGCTGGTGTCGGTGGCTACACCTTC; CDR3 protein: CASSFVSSAGVGGYTF
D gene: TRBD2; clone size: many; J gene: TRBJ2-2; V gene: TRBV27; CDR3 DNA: TGTGCCAGCAAGCGGCTAGCGGGAGTTTCCGGGGAGCTGTTTTTT; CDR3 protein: CASKRLAGVSGELFF
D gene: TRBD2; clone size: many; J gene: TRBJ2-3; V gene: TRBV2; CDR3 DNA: TGTGCCAGCAGGGGGGGACTAGCAACAGATACGCAGTATTTT; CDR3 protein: CASRGGLATDTQYF
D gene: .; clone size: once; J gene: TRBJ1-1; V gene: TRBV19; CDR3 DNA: TGTGCCAGTAGCTACAGGGAAAGGAACACTGAAGCTTTCTTT; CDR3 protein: CASSYRERNTEAFF
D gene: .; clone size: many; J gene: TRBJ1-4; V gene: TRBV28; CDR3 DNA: TGTGCCAGCAGTGACCCGGGCATTAATGAAAAACTGTTTTTT; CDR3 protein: CASSDPGINEKLFF
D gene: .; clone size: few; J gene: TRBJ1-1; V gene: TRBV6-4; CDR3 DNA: TGTGCCAGCAGTGACTCCCCGAGGACCACTGAAGCTTTCTTT; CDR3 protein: CASSDSPRTTEAFF
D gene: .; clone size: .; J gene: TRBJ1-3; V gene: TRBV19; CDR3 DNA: TGTGCCAGTAGTTCACAGGGTTCTGGAAACACCATATATTTT; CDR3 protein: CASSSQGSGNTIYF
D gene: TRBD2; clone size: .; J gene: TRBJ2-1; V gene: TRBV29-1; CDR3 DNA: TGCAGCGTTGAAGATTGGCCCGGGACTAGCGGCTACAATGAGCAGTTCTTC; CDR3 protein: CSVEDWPGTSGYNEQFF
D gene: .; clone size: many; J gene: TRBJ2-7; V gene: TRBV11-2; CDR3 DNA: TGTGCCAGCAGCCCAAGAAGGGTAGAGTCCGAGCAGTACTTC; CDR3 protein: CASSPRRVESEQYF
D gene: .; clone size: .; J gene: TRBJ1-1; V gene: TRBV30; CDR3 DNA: TGTGCCTGGTCCAAAGGTGGGGGGTCGACTGAAGCTTTCTTT; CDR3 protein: CAWSKGGGSTEAFF
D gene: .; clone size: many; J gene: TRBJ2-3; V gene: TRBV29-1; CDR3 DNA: TGCAGCGTGAGGAGACAGGTCTCCACAGATACGCAGTATTTT; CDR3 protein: CSVRRQVSTDTQYF
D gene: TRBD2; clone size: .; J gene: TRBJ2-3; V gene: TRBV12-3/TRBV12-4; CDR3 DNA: TGTGCCAGCAGTTCTCTAGCGGAAAGCACAGATACGCAGTATTTT; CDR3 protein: CASSSLAESTDTQYF
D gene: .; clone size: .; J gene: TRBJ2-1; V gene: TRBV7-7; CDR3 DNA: TGTGCTAGCAGCCTAGGGGAGGGGGCGAATGAGCAGTTCTTC; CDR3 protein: CASSLGEGANEQFF
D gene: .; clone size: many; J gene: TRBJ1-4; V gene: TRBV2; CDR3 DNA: TGTGCCAGCAGTGACAGGGAAGGGTCGGCCGAAAAACTGTTTTTT; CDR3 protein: CASSDREGSAEKLFF
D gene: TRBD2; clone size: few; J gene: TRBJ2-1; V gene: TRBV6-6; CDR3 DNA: TGTGCCAGCAGTTCTCTAGCGGATTGGTTCTTC; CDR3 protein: CASSSLADWFF
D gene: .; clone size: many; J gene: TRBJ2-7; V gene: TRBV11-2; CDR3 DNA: TGTGCCAGCAGCCAAATAGGGGGGAACAGGGCCCTCGAGCAGTACTTC; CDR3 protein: CASSQIGGNRALEQYF
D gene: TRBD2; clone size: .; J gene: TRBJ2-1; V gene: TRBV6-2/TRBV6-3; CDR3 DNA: TGTGCCAGCACTTTTGGCGGGGGGGGGTACAATGAGCAGTTCTTC; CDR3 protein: CASTFGGGGYNEQFF
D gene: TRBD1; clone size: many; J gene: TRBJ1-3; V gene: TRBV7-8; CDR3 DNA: TGTGCCAGCAGCTTAGGGACAGGGGACATCTTCTTCTCTGGAAACACCATATATTTT; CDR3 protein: CASSLGTGDIFFSGNTIYF
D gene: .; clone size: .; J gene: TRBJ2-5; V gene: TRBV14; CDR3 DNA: TGTGCCAGCAGCCATTCCTCCGGCCAAGAGACCCAGTACTTC; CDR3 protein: CASSHSSGQETQYF
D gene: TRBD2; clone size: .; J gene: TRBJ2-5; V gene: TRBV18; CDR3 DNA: TGTGCCAGCTCACTGGGACTAGCGAATCAAGAGACCCAGTACTTC; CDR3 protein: CASSLGLANQETQYF
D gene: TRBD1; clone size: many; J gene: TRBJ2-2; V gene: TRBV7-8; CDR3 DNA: TGTGCCAGCAGCTGGCCATTAGGGGGCTGGGGCACCGGGGAGCTGTTTTTT; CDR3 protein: CASSWPLGGWGTGELFF
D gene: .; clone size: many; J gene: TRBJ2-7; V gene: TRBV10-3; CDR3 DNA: TGTGCCATCCAGGGTGACATTTCCTACGAGCAGTACTTC; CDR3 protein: CAIQGDISYEQYF
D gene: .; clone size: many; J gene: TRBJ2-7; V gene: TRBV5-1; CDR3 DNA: TGCGCCAGCAGCGTAAATCCCCGGGACGTCTACGAGCAGTACTTC; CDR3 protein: CASSVNPRDVYEQYF
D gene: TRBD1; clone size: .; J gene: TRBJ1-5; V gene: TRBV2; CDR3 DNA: TGTGCCAGCACACGGACAGGACTGAATCAGCCCCAGCATTTT; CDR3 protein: CASTRTGLNQPQHF
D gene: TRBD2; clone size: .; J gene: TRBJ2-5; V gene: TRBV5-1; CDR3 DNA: TGCGCCAGCAGCCAGACTAGCGGGTTCCTGGAGACCCAGTACTTC; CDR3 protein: CASSQTSGFLETQYF
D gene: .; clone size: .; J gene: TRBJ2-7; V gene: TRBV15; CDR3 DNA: TGTGCCACCAGCAGAGACCCTAGCATCTACGAGCAGTACTTC; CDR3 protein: CATSRDPSIYEQYF
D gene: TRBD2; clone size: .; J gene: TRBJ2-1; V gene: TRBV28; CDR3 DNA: TGTGCCAGCAGTTCGGGACTAGCGGGCCCCTCCTACAATGAGCAGTTCTTC; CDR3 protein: CASSSGLAGPSYNEQFF
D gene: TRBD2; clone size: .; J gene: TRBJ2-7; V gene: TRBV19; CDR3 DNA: TGTGCCAGTAGTCCTCGATTGGGGGGGAGTCGAATAAGCGAGCAGTACTTC; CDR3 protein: CASSPRLGGSRISEQYF